The 7 T cell receptor beta chains below all came from one sample that was sequenced in a study of Tregs in tolerant kidney transplant recipients. Clones were sequenced by immunoSEQ multiplex PCR, and TCRdb holds only the in-frame ones, with some missing. This table lists 11,000 to 15,000 clones. The nonmyeloablative bone marrow transplants came from related graft donors, with transient mixed chimerism. Sequences were derived from CD8+ T cells from blood (PBMCs), sampled 6 months after the transplant. Receptor source: a human patient who received a combined kidney and bone marrow transplant. Certain T cells may be donor cells from the graft.

Details on this clone: The read is 3 residues too short to cover the CDR3 end, so that end is filled in from the germline J gene. The rearrangement joins TRBV11-2 to TRBJ2-1; D is undetermined. Per the germline V gene, CDR1 is SGHAT and CDR2 is FQNNGV. Trimming removed 2 bases from V and 9 bases from J, with 8 bases in between. There are 12 residues in the CDR3. Incomplete CDR3 DNA: TGTGCCAGCAGCTTACCCGAGCTTGAG. This encodes CASSLPELE. The complete CDR3 sequence is CASSLPELEQFF.

As concerns this clone: The read ends 3 residues early relative to the CDR3; the germline J gene fills the gap. The V call is TRBV7-9, the J call TRBJ1-2; weak D call: TRBD1 (5 bases). The CDR3 extends over 13 amino acids. V lost 4 bases to trimming and J lost 1 base, with 7 bases between them. Germline V gene data show CDR1 as SEHNR and CDR2 as FQNEAQ (reference sequence). CDR3 protein: CASSSGHNYGYTF. The covered CDR3 bases are TGTGCCAGCAGCTCCGGACATAACTATGGC.

About this clone itself: The read is 3 residues too short to cover the CDR3 end, so that end is filled in from the germline J gene. J is TRBJ1-5 and V is TRBV9, with D possibly being TRBD1 (6 bases). Germline V lookup: CDR1 SGDLS, CDR2 YYNGEE. Deletions cut 3 bases from V and 1 base from J, with 11 bases between. This CDR3 region has 15 residues. CDR3 sequence: CASSAGGGSNQPQHF. CDR3 DNA (partial): TGTGCCAGCAGCGCCGGTGGGGGCAGCAATCAGCCC.

The CDR3 DNA, read in part, is TGCGCCAGCAGCTTCGGTACAGGGGTCGCCGGGGAG. Residues: CASSFGTGVAGE. The whole CDR3 reads CASSFGTGVAGELFF. The gene calls are TRBV5-1 and TRBJ2-2, with TRBD1 matching over 7 bases. The read comes to an end 3 residues before the CDR3 does, leaving the germline J gene to fill in the end. Germline V gene data show CDR1 as SGHRS and CDR2 as YFSETQ. The CDR3 has 15 residues. The V and J ends lost 2 bases and 6 bases, in that order; junction bases with no gene match: 7.

A note on this clone: The read falls 3 residues short of the CDR3 end, and the missing part is taken from the germline J gene. The rearrangement links TRBV4-1 to TRBJ1-6, with D perhaps matching TRBD1 (5 bases). Trimming cost V 4 bases and J 0 bases, with 16 bases left between them. From germline, CDR1 is MGHRA and CDR2 YSYEKL. This CDR3 has 18 amino acids. The CDR3 sequence: CASSPAGLPSSYNSPLHF. CDR3 DNA (partial): TGCGCCAGCAGCCCCGCGGGACTTCCCAGCTCCTATAATTCACCC.

As concerns this clone: The missing CDR3 end, 3 residues past where the read stops, is filled in from the germline J gene. The chain carries TRBV29-1 and TRBJ1-2; weak D call: TRBD1 (5 bases). The CDR3 sequence is 14 residues long. Per the germline V gene, CDR1 is SQVTM and CDR2 is ANQGSEA. Incomplete CDR3 DNA: TGCAGCGTTGAAGGGGCCCTGGCAGGGTACGGC. Translating it yields CSVEGALAGYG. The entire CDR3 protein reads CSVEGALAGYGYTF.

Regarding this clone: The read ends 3 residues early relative to the CDR3; the germline J gene fills the gap. The rearrangement links TRBV7-7 to TRBJ2-3; 9 nucleotides line up with TRBD2. Per germline, CDR1 SSHAT and CDR2 FNYEAQ (reference sequence). The CDR3 covers 16 residues. After removal of 5 bases from V and 3 bases from J, the junction contained 9 bases not matched to a gene. Here the CDR3 reads CASSQRPGLATDTQYF. CDR3 bases read: TGTGCCAGCAGCCAGAGACCGGGACTAGCTACAGATACG. Together with reference TRBV7-7 and TRBJ2-3, the CDR3 gives the full variable domain: GAGVSQSPRYKVTKRGQDVTLRCDPISSHATLYWYQQALGQGPEFLTYFNYEAQPDKSGLPSDRFSAERPEGSISTLTIQRTEQRDSAMYRCASSQRPGLATDTQYFGPGTRLTVL.